This T cell receptor beta chain comes out of a study of beta chain features in type 1 diabetes. The CDR3 contains 17 residues. Trimming at V came to 5 bases and at J to 8 bases, leaving 16 bases not matched to a gene. Germline CDR1 and CDR2: SGHTA and FQGTGA. General study points: Patients' naive, central memory and regulatory TCRB repertoires appeared more alike than those of healthy donors.

This clone was observed a handful of times. Antigen: not known. CD45RO/CCR7/CD25/CD127/CD95/CD27 sorting isolated CD4+ naive, central memory, regulatory and stem cell-like memory cells. Reverse transcription of all isolated RNA meant that expressed TCRB transcripts were sequenced. TCRdb keeps only in-frame clones here, not all; method: immunoSEQ multiplex PCR. The sample has 860,000 or so clones, under 20% seen once; the top ten hold around 0.02%. The receptor was derived from a woman between 18 and 29 years old in good health. The chain has TRBV7-3 and TRBJ2-2, with 8 nucleotides matching TRBD2. The material sequenced was naive CD4+ T cells from blood. The CDR3 here is CASSPTPSSGNLGELFF. The CDR3 coding sequence is TGTGCCAGCAGCCCCACCCCCAGTAGCGGGAATCTAGGGGAGCTGTTTTTT. Drawing the rest from reference TRBV7-3 and TRBJ2-2, the complete variable domain is GAGVSQTPSNKVTEKGKYVELRCDPISGHTALYWYRQSLGQGPEFLIYFQGTGAADDSGLPNDRFFAVRPEGSVSTLKIQRTERGDSAVYLCASSPTPSSGNLGELFFGEGSRLTVL.